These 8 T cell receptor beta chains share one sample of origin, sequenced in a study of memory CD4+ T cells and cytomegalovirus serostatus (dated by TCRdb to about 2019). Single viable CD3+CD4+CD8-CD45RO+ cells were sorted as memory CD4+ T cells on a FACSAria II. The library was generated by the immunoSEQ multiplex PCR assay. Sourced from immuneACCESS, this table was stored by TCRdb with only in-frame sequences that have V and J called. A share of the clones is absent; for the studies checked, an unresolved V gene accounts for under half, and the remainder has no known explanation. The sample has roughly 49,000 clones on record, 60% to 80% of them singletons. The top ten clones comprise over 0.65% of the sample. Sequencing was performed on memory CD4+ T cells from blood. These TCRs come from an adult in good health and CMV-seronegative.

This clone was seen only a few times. The CDR3 here is CASSSGNYNSPLHF. The CDR3 region has the DNA TGTGCCAGCAGTTCAGGGAATTATAATTCACCCCTCCACTTT. The chain is built from TRBV6-6 and TRBJ1-6, with D possibly matching TRBD1 (5 bases). The CDR3 totals 14 residues. Germline assignment: CDR1 MNHNY and CDR2 SVGAGI (reference sequence). V lost 4 bases and J 4 bases, leaving 8 bases between the germline ends.

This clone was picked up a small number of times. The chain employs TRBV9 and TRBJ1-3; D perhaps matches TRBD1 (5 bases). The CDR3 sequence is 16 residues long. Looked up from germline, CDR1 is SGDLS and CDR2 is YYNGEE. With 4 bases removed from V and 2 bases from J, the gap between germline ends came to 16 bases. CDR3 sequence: CASSYAPGTPGNTIYF. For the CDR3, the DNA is TGTGCCAGCAGCTATGCCCCGGGGACCCCTGGAAACACCATATATTTT.

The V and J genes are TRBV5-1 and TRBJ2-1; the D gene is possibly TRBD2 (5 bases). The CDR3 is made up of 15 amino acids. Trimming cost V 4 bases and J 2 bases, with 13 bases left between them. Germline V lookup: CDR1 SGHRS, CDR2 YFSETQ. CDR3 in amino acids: CASSREGTTYNEQFF. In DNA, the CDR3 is TGCGCCAGCAGCCGCGAGGGTACGACCTACAATGAGCAGTTCTTC.

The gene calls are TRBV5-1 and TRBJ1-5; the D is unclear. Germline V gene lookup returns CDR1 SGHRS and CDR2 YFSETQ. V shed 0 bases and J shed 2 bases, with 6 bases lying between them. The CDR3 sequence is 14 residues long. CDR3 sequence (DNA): TGCGCCAGCAGCTTGGAGGGAGGCAATCAGCCCCAGCATTTT. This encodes CASSLEGGNQPQHF.

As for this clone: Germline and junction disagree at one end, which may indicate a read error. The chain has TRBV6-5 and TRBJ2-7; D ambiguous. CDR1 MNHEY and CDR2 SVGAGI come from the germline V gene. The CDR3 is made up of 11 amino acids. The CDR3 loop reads CASSYSSEQCF. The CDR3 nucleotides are TGTGCCAGCAGTTACTCTTCCGAGCAGTGCTTC.

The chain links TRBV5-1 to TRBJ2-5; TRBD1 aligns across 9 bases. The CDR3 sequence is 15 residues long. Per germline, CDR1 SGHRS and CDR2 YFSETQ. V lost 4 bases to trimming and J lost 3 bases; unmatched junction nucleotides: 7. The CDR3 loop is CASSQMDRGKETQYF. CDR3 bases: TGCGCCAGCAGCCAGATGGACAGGGGAAAAGAGACCCAGTACTTC.

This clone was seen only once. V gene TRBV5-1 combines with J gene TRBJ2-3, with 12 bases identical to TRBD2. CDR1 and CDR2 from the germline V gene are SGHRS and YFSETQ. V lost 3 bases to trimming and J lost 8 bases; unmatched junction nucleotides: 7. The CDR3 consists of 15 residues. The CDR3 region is CASSSTSGGLITQYF. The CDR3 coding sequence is TGCGCCAGCAGCTCCACTAGCGGGGGGCTAATTACGCAGTATTTT.

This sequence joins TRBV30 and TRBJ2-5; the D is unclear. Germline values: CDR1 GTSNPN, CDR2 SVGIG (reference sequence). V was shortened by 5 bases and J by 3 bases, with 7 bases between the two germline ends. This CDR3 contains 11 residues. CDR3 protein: CAWFREETQYF. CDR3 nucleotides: TGTGCCTGGTTTCGGGAAGAGACCCAGTACTTC.